What follows describes a single T cell receptor beta chain. Antigen specificity is unknown. V lost 2 bases, J lost 4 bases, and 9 bases lay in between. Germline V gene sequence: CDR1 KGHSH, CDR2 LQKENI. The CDR3 is 14 residues long. The sample originates from a study of OX40 agonist ivuxolimab in advanced cancers. The wider study: Males comprised around four fifths of the group, whose mean age was roughly 64 years (range 23 to 79). Whole-study findings and limits: Clonal expansion from baseline to week 6 occurred in both CD4+ and CD8+ T cells.

Assay: immunoSEQ multiplex PCR; the TCRdb copy retains only in-frame clones and omits some. This sample has 45,000 to 55,000 clones, with roughly 83% found just once. Cycle 7 day 1, cycle 4 day 1, and baseline were the timepoints at which blood was sampled. The TCR sequence derives from an adult with an advanced solid tumor such as melanoma, head and neck, liver or kidney cancer. Sequencing used CD4+ or CD8+ T cells sorted from blood, obtained in a trial of the OX40 agonist ivuxolimab. The chain joins TRBV18 to TRBJ1-3; D possibly corresponds to TRBD1 (5 bases). CDR3 loop: CASSPAGIGNTIYF. In nucleotides, the CDR3 is TGTGCCAGCTCACCAGCAGGGATCGGAAACACCATATATTTT.